This T cell receptor (beta chain) was observed in a study of cytomegalovirus exposure and HLA in healthy donors. As for this clone: Its antigen is not known.

Points from the study as a whole: Many donors carried some public TCRs, although rarity characterized most TCR sequences.

The V segment lost 5 bases and the J segment 4 bases; nucleotides outside the gene matches: 9. This CDR3 comprises 15 residues. Looked up from germline, CDR1 is MNHEY and CDR2 is SMNVEV (reference sequence). The PCR contained 60 Vbeta and 13 Jbeta primers. The table came from immunoSEQ multiplex PCR; TCRdb's copy has only in-frame clones and leaves some out. The sample includes roughly 150,000 clones, almost 80% seen only once; the top ten take 0.66%. The specimen sequenced was PBMCs. The sequence came from a male donor in good health and CMV-seronegative. This chain connects TRBV27 to TRBJ2-7, with 9 bases lining up with TRBD1. CDR3 residues: CASSTSGTGSYEQYF. The CDR3 DNA reads as TGTGCCAGCAGTACCTCCGGGACAGGGTCTTACGAGCAGTACTTC.